The table lists the clone carrying this T cell receptor beta chain with a count of one. Source study methods: Reference gene primer amplification yielded estimated nucleated cell counts. The repertoire was sequenced with immunoSEQ multiplex PCR; TCRdb's copy has only in-frame clones and lacks some. Clonal size and the V and J genes are those of that table, whereas D and trimming came from the DNA. The table includes about 100,000 clones, just under 85% detected once. This entry comes from a study of blood T cell repertoires in COVID-19. Study summary: The samples span acute and convalescent COVID-19 from the United States, Italy and Spain. Sources were T cells, B-cell-depleted T cells, or PBMCs; the material itself was cDNA or gDNA.

V trimming: 3 bases; J trimming: 1 base; junction bases outside the gene matches: 5. This CDR3 contains 15 residues. Germline V gene data show CDR1 as MNHNS and CDR2 as SASEGT. Material: peripheral blood. V gene TRBV6-1 combines with J gene TRBJ2-5; the match to TRBD1 covers 7 bases. The TCR sequence derives from a middle-aged man with active or convalescent COVID-19. In nucleotides, the CDR3 is TGTGCCAGCAGTGAGGGACAGCTAATCCAAGAGACCCAGTACTTC. It encodes CASSEGQLIQETQYF.